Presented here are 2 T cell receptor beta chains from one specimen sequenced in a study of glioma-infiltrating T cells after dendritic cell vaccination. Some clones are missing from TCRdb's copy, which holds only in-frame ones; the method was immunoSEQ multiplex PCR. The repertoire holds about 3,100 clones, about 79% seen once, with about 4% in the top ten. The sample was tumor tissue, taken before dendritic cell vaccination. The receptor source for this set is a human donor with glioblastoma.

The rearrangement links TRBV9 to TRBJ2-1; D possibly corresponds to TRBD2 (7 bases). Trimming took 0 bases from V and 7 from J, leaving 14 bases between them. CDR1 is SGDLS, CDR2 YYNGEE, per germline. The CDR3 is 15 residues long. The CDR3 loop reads CASSVDGGPWNEQFF. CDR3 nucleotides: TGTGCCAGCAGCGTAGACGGGGGGCCATGGAATGAGCAGTTCTTC.

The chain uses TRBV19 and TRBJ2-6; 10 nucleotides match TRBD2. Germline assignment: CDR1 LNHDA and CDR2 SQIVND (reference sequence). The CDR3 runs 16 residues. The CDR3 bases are TGTGACATTAGCGGGGGGCCTTACTCTGGGGCCAACGTCCTGACTTTC. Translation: CDISGGPYSGANVLTF.